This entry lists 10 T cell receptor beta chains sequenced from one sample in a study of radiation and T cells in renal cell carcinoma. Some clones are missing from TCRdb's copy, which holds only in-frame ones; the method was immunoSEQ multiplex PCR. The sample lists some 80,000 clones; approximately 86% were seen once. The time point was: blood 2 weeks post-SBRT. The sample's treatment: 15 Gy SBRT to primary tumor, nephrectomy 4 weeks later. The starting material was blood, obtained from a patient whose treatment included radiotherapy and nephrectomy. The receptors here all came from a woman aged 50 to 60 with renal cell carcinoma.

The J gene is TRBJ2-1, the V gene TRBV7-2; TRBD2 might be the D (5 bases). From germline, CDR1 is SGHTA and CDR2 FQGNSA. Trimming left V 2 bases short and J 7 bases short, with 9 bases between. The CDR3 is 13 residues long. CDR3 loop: CASSLLRRNEQFF. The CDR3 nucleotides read TGTGCCAGCAGCTTACTACGGAGGAATGAGCAGTTCTTC. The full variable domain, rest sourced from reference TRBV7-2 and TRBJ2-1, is GAGVSQSPSNKVTEKGKDVELRCDPISGHTALYWYRQSLGQGLEFLIYFQGNSAPDKSGLPSDRFSAERTGGSVSTLTIQRTQQEDSAVYLCASSLLRRNEQFFGPGTRLTVL.

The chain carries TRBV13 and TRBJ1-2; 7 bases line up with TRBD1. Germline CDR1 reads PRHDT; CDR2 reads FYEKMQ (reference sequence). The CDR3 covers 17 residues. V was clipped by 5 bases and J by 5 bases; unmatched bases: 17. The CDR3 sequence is CASSMRPGLPRGYGYTF. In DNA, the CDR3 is TGTGCCAGCAGCATGCGGCCGGGACTGCCCAGGGGGTATGGCTACACCTTC. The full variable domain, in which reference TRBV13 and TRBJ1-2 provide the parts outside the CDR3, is AAGVIQSPRHLIKEKRETATLKCYPIPRHDTVYWYQQGPGQDPQFLISFYEKMQSDKGSIPDRFSAQQFSDYHSELNMSSLELGDSALYFCASSMRPGLPRGYGYTFGSGTRLTVV.

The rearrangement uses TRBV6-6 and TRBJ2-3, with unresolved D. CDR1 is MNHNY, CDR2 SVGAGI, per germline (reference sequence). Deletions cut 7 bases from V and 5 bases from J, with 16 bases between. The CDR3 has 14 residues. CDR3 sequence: CASTPQTGVDTQYF. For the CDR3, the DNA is TGTGCCAGCACCCCACAAACCGGTGTAGATACGCAGTATTTT.

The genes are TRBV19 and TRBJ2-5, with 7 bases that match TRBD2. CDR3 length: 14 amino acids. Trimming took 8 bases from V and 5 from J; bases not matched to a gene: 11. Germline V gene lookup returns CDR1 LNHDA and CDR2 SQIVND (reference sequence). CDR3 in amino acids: CASGRPGGRETQYF. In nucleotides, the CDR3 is TGTGCCAGTGGGAGACCCGGGGGGAGGGAGACCCAGTACTTC.

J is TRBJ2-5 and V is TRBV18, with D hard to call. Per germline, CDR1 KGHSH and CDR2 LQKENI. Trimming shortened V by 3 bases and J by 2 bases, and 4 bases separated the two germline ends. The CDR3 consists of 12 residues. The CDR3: CASSPTQETQYF. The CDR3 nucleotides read TGTGCCAGCTCACCCACGCAAGAGACCCAGTACTTC.

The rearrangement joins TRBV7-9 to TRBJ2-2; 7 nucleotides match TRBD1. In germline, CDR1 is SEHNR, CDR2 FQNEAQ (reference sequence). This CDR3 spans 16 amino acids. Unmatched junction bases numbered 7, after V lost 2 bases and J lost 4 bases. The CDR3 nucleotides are TGTGCCAGCAGCTTAACAGGGGCGTCGGGCACCGGGGAGCTGTTTTTT. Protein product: CASSLTGASGTGELFF. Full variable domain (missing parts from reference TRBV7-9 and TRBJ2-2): DTGVSQNPRHKITKRGQNVTFRCDPISEHNRLYWYRQTLGQGPEFLTYFQNEAQLEKSRLLSDRFSAERPKGSFSTLEIQRTEQGDSAMYLCASSLTGASGTGELFFGEGSRLTVL.

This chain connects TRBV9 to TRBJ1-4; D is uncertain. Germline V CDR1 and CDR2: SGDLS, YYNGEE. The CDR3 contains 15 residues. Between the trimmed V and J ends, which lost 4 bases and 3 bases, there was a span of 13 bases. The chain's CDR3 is CASSLEHQPNEKLFF. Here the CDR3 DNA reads TGTGCCAGCAGCCTAGAACACCAGCCTAATGAAAAACTGTTTTTT.

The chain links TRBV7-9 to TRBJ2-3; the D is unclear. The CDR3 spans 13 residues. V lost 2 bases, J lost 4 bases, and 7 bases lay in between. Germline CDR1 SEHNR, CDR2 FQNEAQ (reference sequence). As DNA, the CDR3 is TGTGCCAGCAGCTTAAAAGTGGCAGATACGCAGTATTTT. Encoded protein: CASSLKVADTQYF.

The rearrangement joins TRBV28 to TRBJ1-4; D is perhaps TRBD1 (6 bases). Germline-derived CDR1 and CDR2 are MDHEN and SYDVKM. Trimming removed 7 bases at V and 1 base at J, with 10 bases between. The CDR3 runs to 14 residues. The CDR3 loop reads CASNGQRTNEKLFF. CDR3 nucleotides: TGTGCCAGCAATGGACAGAGAACTAATGAAAAACTGTTTTTT.

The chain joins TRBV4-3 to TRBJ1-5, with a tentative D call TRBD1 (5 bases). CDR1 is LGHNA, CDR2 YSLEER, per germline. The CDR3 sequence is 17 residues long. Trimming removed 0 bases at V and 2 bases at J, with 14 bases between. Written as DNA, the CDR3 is TGCGCCAGCAGCCAAGATCTTGGAGAAGGGGGCAATCAGCCCCAGCATTTT. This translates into CASSQDLGEGGNQPQHF.